This TCR beta chain was captured in a study of T cell repertoires in cytomegalovirus infection. Study-wide background: The public TCR beta signatures pointed to both CMV infection and matching HLA type.

Study-wide findings and caveats: Cumulative frequency of public TCR beta families picked out carriers of CMV plus the relevant HLA.

Germline-derived CDR1 and CDR2 are MDHEN and SYDVKM. V lost 3 bases and J lost 6, with 12 bases in between. There are 13 residues in the CDR3. Notes on this clonotype: Its antigen is not known.

TCRdb fed the reads into MiXCR, producing one record per CDR3 protein. This sample carries some 180,000 distinct CDR3 sequences, approximately 17% of them seen once, and the ten largest clones take under 30%. The receptor's source is a human donor in good health (CMV status not recorded). Some clones in this sample may be carry-over from other donors' samples. The sequenced sample was CD8+ T cells from PBMCs. The rearrangement joins TRBV28 to TRBJ2-7; weak D call: TRBD1 (6 bases). CDR3 nucleotide sequence: TGTGCCAGCAGTTTTGCAGGGGACGTCGAGCAGTACTTC. Translated: CASSFAGDVEQYF. The full variable domain, its missing parts supplied by reference TRBV28 and TRBJ2-7, is DVKVTQSSRYLVKRTGEKVFLECVQDMDHENMFWYRQDPGLGLRLIYFSYDVKMKEKGDIPEGYSVSREKKERFSLILESASTNQTSMYLCASSFAGDVEQYFGPGTRLTVT.